The 21 T cell receptor beta chains in this list originate from one sample, sequenced in a study of OX40 agonist ivuxolimab in advanced cancers. Sequencing used immunoSEQ multiplex PCR; TCRdb keeps in-frame clones, though not all of them. The sample includes 83,000 or so clones, roughly 83% seen only once; the top ten take 6.5% to 8%. The sample consisted of CD4+ or CD8+ T cells sorted from blood, taken in a trial of the OX40 agonist ivuxolimab. These receptors came from an adult with an advanced solid tumor such as melanoma, head and neck, liver or kidney cancer.

The genes are TRBV4-1 and TRBJ2-7, with 7 positions matching TRBD1. The germline gives CDR1 MGHRA, CDR2 YSYEKL. With V trimmed by 4 bases and J by 3 bases, 6 bases remained unmatched. The CDR3 runs to 14 residues. The CDR3 protein is CASSRDRVSYEQYF. CDR3 sequence (DNA): TGCGCCAGCAGCCGGGACAGAGTGAGCTACGAGCAGTACTTC.

V usage is TRBV6-1 and J usage is TRBJ1-1, with 9 positions matching TRBD1. From germline, CDR1 is MNHNS and CDR2 SASEGT. The CDR3 is 15 residues long. V lost 6 bases and J lost 5; bases outside the gene matches: 10. For the CDR3, the DNA is TGTGCCAGCAGGGGGACAGGGTTGGAGGGTACTGAAGCTTTCTTT. It translates to CASRGTGLEGTEAFF.

The V and J genes are TRBV29-1 and TRBJ2-7; D possibly corresponds to TRBD2 (6 bases). CDR1 and CDR2 (germline): SQVTM, ANQGSEA. The CDR3 is made up of 12 amino acids. V was trimmed by 7 bases and J by 3 bases, leaving 13 bases between them. Here the CDR3 reads CSARDGGYEQYF. In DNA form, the CDR3 reads TGCAGCGCCCGGGACGGGGGCTACGAGCAGTACTTC.

This clone was observed a handful of times. This sequence joins TRBV15 and TRBJ2-7, with 8 bases that match TRBD2. The V and J ends lost 0 bases and 7 bases, in that order; junction bases with no gene match: 8. This CDR3 has 15 residues. Germline V gene lookup returns CDR1 LNHNV and CDR2 YYDKDF (reference sequence). CDR3 protein: CATSRDGGREEEQYF. For the CDR3, the DNA is TGTGCCACCAGCAGAGATGGGGGGCGGGAGGAGGAGCAGTACTTC.

The table lists this clone with a count of one. Here the CDR3 DNA reads TGCGCCAGCAGCTTGGGGGGGCTATCTACGAACGAGCAGTACTTC. This encodes CASSLGGLSTNEQYF. The chain carries TRBV5-1 and TRBJ2-7; D perhaps matches TRBD1 (6 bases). This CDR3 has 15 residues. In germline, CDR1 is SGHRS, CDR2 YFSETQ. Deletions cut 0 bases from V and 5 bases from J, with 15 bases between.

The gene calls are TRBV19 and TRBJ2-2, with D perhaps being TRBD1 or TRBD2 (6 bases each). The CDR3 extends over 13 amino acids. Germline V gene lookup returns CDR1 LNHDA and CDR2 SQIVND (reference sequence). Trimming took 9 bases from V and 4 from J, leaving 12 bases between them. Here the CDR3 DNA reads TGTGCCAGCCACAAGGGGGGCACCGGGGAGCTGTTTTTT. This sequence encodes CASHKGGTGELFF.

The CDR3 is CASSPVKGFGEKLFF. Here the CDR3 DNA reads TGTGCCAGTAGCCCGGTAAAAGGGTTTGGTGAAAAACTGTTTTTT. The rearrangement joins TRBV19 to TRBJ1-4; D uncertain. V lost 6 bases and J 7 bases, leaving 18 bases between the germline ends. The CDR3 is made up of 15 amino acids. Germline lookup yields CDR1 LNHDA and CDR2 SQIVND (reference sequence).

The rearrangement joins TRBV2 to TRBJ1-3; D unresolved. The germline V and J ends were trimmed by 8 bases and 0 bases, with 11 bases remaining between them. There are 14 residues in the CDR3. In germline, CDR1 is SNHLY, CDR2 FYNNEI. CDR3 in amino acids: CASGPRSSGNTIYF. The CDR3 bases are TGTGCCAGCGGCCCACGGAGCTCTGGAAACACCATATATTTT. The full variable domain, with the rest looked up from reference TRBV2 and TRBJ1-3, is EPEVTQTPSHQVTQMGQEVILRCVPISNHLYFYWYRQILGQKVEFLVSFYNNEISEKSEIFDDQFSVERPDGSNFTLKIRSTKLEDSAMYFCASGPRSSGNTIYFGEGSWLTVV.

This rearrangement joins TRBV30 to TRBJ2-7, with D hard to call. The CDR3 consists of 14 residues. Trimming took 0 bases from V and 2 from J, leaving 11 bases between them. Germline-derived CDR1 and CDR2 are GTSNPN and SVGIG (reference sequence). The CDR3 sequence: CAWSVSGLTYEQYF. CDR3 DNA: TGTGCCTGGAGTGTTTCCGGTTTAACCTACGAGCAGTACTTC.

The chain uses TRBV18 and TRBJ2-7; no definite D call. Deletions cut 4 bases from V and 0 bases from J, with 13 bases between. Germline CDR1 is KGHSH and CDR2 is LQKENI. The CDR3 covers 15 residues. CDR3 sequence (DNA): TGTGCCAGCTCACGCCCGGGCACGGGCTCCTACGAGCAGTACTTC. It yields the protein CASSRPGTGSYEQYF.

The V and J genes are TRBV12-2 and TRBJ1-3; TRBD1 is the table's D call and was not checked against the DNA. TRBV12-2 corresponds to a pseudogene. CDR3 length: 16 amino acids. This CDR3 reads CASRLAKQSSGNTIYF. The CDR3 coding sequence is TGTGCAAGTCGCTTAGCTAAACAGAGCTCTGGAAACACCATATATTTT.

This clone was detected only a few times. This chain uses TRBV4-1 with TRBJ1-1; D is unclear. Germline V CDR1 and CDR2: MGHRA, YSYEKL. The V end was cut by 0 bases, the J end by 4 bases, with 6 bases between. The CDR3 runs 13 residues. The chain's CDR3 is CASSQDMVTEAFF. The CDR3 DNA reads TGCGCCAGCAGCCAAGATATGGTCACTGAAGCTTTCTTT.

The rearrangement joins TRBV25-1 to TRBJ2-7; no definite D call. Germline assignment: CDR1 MGHDK and CDR2 SYGVNS. This CDR3 contains 17 residues. The V end was cut by 2 bases, the J end by 1 base, with 18 bases between. CDR3 in amino acids: CASSEPLESGNSYEQYF. The CDR3 nucleotides are TGTGCCAGCAGTGAACCCCTGGAGTCAGGTAATTCCTACGAGCAGTACTTC.

V is TRBV18 and J is TRBJ1-2; D is unresolved. This CDR3 comprises 11 residues. The V end was cut by 6 bases, the J end by 5 bases, with 7 bases between. In germline, CDR1 is KGHSH, CDR2 LQKENI. DNA for the CDR3: TGTGCCAGCTCTCCTGGGTATGGCTACACCTTC. Amino acid sequence: CASSPGYGYTF.

Note on this clone: The sample carries other DNA sequences with the same CDR3. V is TRBV7-2 and J is TRBJ2-1, with no clear D. Trimming took off 1 base at V and 4 bases at J, with 5 bases between the two ends. The length of the CDR3 is 13 residues. Per germline, CDR1 SGHTA and CDR2 FQGNSA. CDR3 sequence: CASSLGPYNEQFF. In nucleotides, the CDR3 is TGTGCCAGCAGCTTAGGTCCTTACAATGAGCAGTTCTTC.

The V call is TRBV6-5, the J call TRBJ1-1; D not resolved. CDR3 length: 15 amino acids. Per germline, CDR1 MNHEY and CDR2 SVGAGI. V was pared by 3 bases and J by 1 base, with 12 bases between. The CDR3 DNA sequence: TGTGCCAGCAGTTATATTCCGCAGTGGAACACTGAAGCTTTCTTT. Translated, it gives CASSYIPQWNTEAFF.

The chain combines TRBV4-3 with TRBJ2-1; 10 nucleotides line up with TRBD2. The CDR3 length is 17 residues. Germline CDR1 reads LGHNA; CDR2 reads YSLEER. V shed 2 bases, J shed 6 bases, and the junction held 10 bases outside the gene matches. The CDR3 coding sequence is TGCGCCAGCAGCCAATTTTGGAGCGGGAGGGTGGGCAATGAGCAGTTCTTC. It is translated as CASSQFWSGRVGNEQFF.

The J gene is TRBJ1-1, the V gene TRBV19; TRBD1 is a possible D gene (5 bases). This CDR3 has 11 amino acids. CDR1 is LNHDA, CDR2 SQIVND, per germline (reference sequence). V shed 5 bases and J shed 7 bases, with 8 bases lying between them. The DNA for the CDR3 is TGTGCCAGTAGTGGGGGACTTGAAGCTTTCTTT. Its translation is CASSGGLEAFF.

This clone was observed a handful of times. The V gene is TRBV4-3, the J gene TRBJ2-7; D is unresolved. This CDR3 is 15 amino acids long. Trimming removed 0 bases at V and 3 bases at J, with 12 bases between. Per germline, CDR1 LGHNA and CDR2 YSLEER. The CDR3 DNA sequence: TGCGCCAGCAGCCAAGATGGGTCCAGAAACTACGAGCAGTACTTC. Translation: CASSQDGSRNYEQYF.

The chain uses TRBV4-1 and TRBJ1-5; D unclear. V was cut by 0 bases and J by 0 bases, with 9 bases left in between. CDR3 size: 16 residues. Germline loops: CDR1 MGHRA, CDR2 YSYEKL. The CDR3 DNA reads as TGCGCCAGCAGCCAAGAGGTTGCAAATAGCAATCAGCCCCAGCATTTT. Amino acids: CASSQEVANSNQPQHF.

In this sample, this clone turned up a few times. This chain uses TRBV7-2 with TRBJ1-5; perhaps TRBD1 as D (5 bases). V was clipped by 5 bases and J by 2 bases, with 13 bases between them. Germline CDR1 and CDR2: SGHTA and FQGNSA. The CDR3 loop spans 15 amino acids. The DNA for the CDR3 is TGTGCCAGCAGCCCCCGGCAGGGTGGCAATCAGCCCCAGCATTTT. It specifies CASSPRQGGNQPQHF. Complete variable domain (other parts from reference TRBV7-2 and TRBJ1-5): GAGVSQSPSNKVTEKGKDVELRCDPISGHTALYWYRQSLGQGLEFLIYFQGNSAPDKSGLPSDRFSAERTGGSVSTLTIQRTQQEDSAVYLCASSPRQGGNQPQHFGDGTRLSIL.